This record covers a single T cell receptor (beta chain). What this receptor recognizes is not known. Base qualities are missing; no much larger clone stands one base away. The donors were healthy, HIV-negative adults who had no recently reported acute infections or vaccinations. Every donor was a Caucasian adult residing in Nashville, Tennessee, USA. Magnetic negative selection was used to enrich CD4+ T cells, after which naive cells were positively selected on CD45RA and the negative fraction became the memory subset. Blood was obtained by leukapheresis, after which PBMCs were separated by Ficoll-Histopaque density gradient centrifugation and cryopreserved in liquid nitrogen vapor phase. Analytical flow cytometry was used to check the purity and quantity of every magnetically sorted T cell population. Genomic DNA was isolated from each sorted fraction and quantified by UV absorbance on a Nanodrop 2000c.

The record originates from a study of shared clonotypes between healthy human individuals (TCRdb year 2020). About the investigation overall: A few men and two women, aged 18 to 49 years, made up the cohort. For each donor, CD4 naive and CD4 memory were each given three plates, CD8 naive was given two plates, and CD8 memory was given one plate. The study deeply sequenced blood TCR repertoires of about 5 healthy adults to estimate repertoire size and the extent of clonotype sharing between individuals. To increase sequencing depth and limit assay-specific biases, TCR repertoire library preparation and sequencing were carried out by different laboratories using diverse techniques. Between about 0.94 and 8.9 billion PBMCs per donor were obtained by leukapheresis.

There are 14 amino acids in the CDR3, from cysteine to phenylalanine inclusive. The read is trimmed to its CDR3 DNA, 42 bases read in frame from base 1. V sheds 5 bases and J sheds 2 bases, leaving 7 bases between their ends. Via the germline V gene (reference sequence), CDR1 is MNHNY and CDR2 SVGAGI. Using the deep immunoSEQ assay, TCR CDR3 regions were amplified from genomic DNA by multiplex PCR. Extracted genomic DNA from each cell subset was distributed evenly across all wells of several immunoSEQ 96-well plates, and each plate was treated as a replicate. For sorted subsets, around 200 ng genomic DNA, equal to about 30,000 T cell genomes, was loaded into each replicate PCR. Purified libraries were measured with a Qubit 3.0 fluorometer, size-checked on a Bioanalyzer 2100, and measured again with the KAPA Library Quantification kit. Each immunoSEQ 96-well plate was sequenced on its own single-read 150-cycle Illumina NextSeq 550 flow cell. For the original study's pipeline: Because the immunoSEQ output held only junctional sequences and lacked quality scores, the filtering could not match the filtering applied to full-length reads. To assign V/J genes and CDR3, sequences were annotated using PyIR, a Python wrapper for IgBLAST v1.9, with IMGT germline references. Reads were removed for weak V/J assignments (E-value above 1e-6), missing CDR3, stop codons, out-of-frame junctions, or ambiguous translated residues. A V3J clonotype was defined by an identical inferred V gene, J gene, and CDR3 amino acid sequence. Percentage overlap between repertoires was computed as shared unique clonotypes divided by the size of the smaller repertoire. RTK rarefaction, the Chao1 estimator, and Recon v2.1 estimates of unobserved clonotypes were used to assess repertoire richness. Generation probabilities for all TCRbeta clonotypes obtained by the gDNA method from four donors were computed using OLGA. Drawn from immuneACCESS, this table holds only the in-frame rearrangements with V and J called that TCRdb kept. Clones are partly lost; checked studies trace under half to an unresolved V gene and leave the rest unexplained. The D gene and trimming were derived from the DNA, and the V and J assignments and clone size from that table. Present in this sample are 550,000 to 850,000 clones, about 74% of which were seen just once. The ten largest clones take up approximately 1.6% of the sample.

Study-level results and caveats: Pairwise subsampling indicated that sequencing depth was expected to affect the degree of clonotype sharing among donors. Compared with non-shared clonotypes, clonotypes shared by all four sorted-subset donors had higher generation probabilities. When a handful of donors were compared, the shared fraction of clonotypes was about 5.4% for naive CD4, approximately 3.5% for naive CD8, 2% to 2.5% for memory CD4, and 0.35% to 0.4% for memory CD8. Because the study included only a small number of donors, the genetic and exposure-history diversity represented was limited. Sampling was limited to blood, and TCR repertoires in tissue likely differ from TCR repertoires in blood. Estimated clonotype richness was generally larger for naive than for memory subsets. Rarefaction of sorted-subset datasets indicated incomplete sequencing despite the large sequencing depth.

This clonotype was sampled from a woman aged 25-40 years in good health. Sequenced sample: memory CD4+ T cells sorted from blood. According to the study, the label for this sample's cell subset or site signals: CD45RA-negative fraction. The chain uses TRBV6-6 and TRBJ2-6; the D gene is perhaps TRBD1, from 6 matching bases. Here is the DNA: TGTGCCAGCAGTAGGGGGACTGGGGCCAACGTCCTGACTTTC. Translated, this is CASSRGTGANVLTF.